This TCR beta chain is from a study of T-cell reconstitution after alpha-beta-depleted transplantation in children. Whole-study findings and limits: Reportedly, only several hundred clones from non-depleted graft cells drove alpha-beta T-cell counts at about two months. The study traced high day-60 TCRbeta diversity in some patients to surviving recipient T cells and thymic progenitors. Hyperexpanded clones declined; after one year, newly produced T cells mostly supplied diversity.

Unique molecular identifiers featured in how the TCRbeta library was prepared. Each CDR3 protein gets one entry after TCRdb re-called the PCR reads with MiXCR. This table has roughly 350,000 distinct CDR3 sequences, roughly 17% appearing once. Trimming removed 2 bases from V and 7 bases from J, with 8 bases in between. This CDR3 is built from 13 residues. Germline V gene lookup returns CDR1 MNHEY and CDR2 SVGAGI. With respect to this clonotype: Its antigen is unidentified.

The chain uses TRBV6-5 and TRBJ2-2; D unclear. The TCR originated in a male patient between 2 and 15 years old who had a stem cell transplant for acute lymphoblastic leukemia, so the T cells may come from the graft donor. Here the sequenced sample was PBMCs, mostly from graft donor cells, taken 360 days after TCRalphabeta/CD19-depleted stem cell transplant. The CDR3 is CASSYAEGGELFF. CDR3 in DNA: TGTGCCAGCAGTTACGCGGAAGGCGGGGAGCTGTTTTTT.